This T cell receptor beta chain was found in a study of blood T cell repertoires in COVID-19. The data were produced by immunoSEQ multiplex PCR, yet TCRdb's version contains in-frame clones alone and is incomplete. The table lists roughly 330,000 clones, 87% of them singletons, with about 6% in the top ten. Trimming cost V 1 base and J 2 bases, with 12 bases left between them. Germline V gene sequence: CDR1 MNHEY, CDR2 SMNVEV (reference sequence). The CDR3 has 16 residues. The material sequenced was PBMCs or T cells enriched from blood (not recorded which). The chain joins TRBV27 to TRBJ1-5; no clear D gene. This sequence originates from a young woman who had recovered from COVID-19. The CDR3 loop is CASSLFAVAGNQPQHF. In DNA form, the CDR3 reads TGTGCCAGCAGTTTATTTGCTGTGGCAGGCAATCAGCCCCAGCATTTT.